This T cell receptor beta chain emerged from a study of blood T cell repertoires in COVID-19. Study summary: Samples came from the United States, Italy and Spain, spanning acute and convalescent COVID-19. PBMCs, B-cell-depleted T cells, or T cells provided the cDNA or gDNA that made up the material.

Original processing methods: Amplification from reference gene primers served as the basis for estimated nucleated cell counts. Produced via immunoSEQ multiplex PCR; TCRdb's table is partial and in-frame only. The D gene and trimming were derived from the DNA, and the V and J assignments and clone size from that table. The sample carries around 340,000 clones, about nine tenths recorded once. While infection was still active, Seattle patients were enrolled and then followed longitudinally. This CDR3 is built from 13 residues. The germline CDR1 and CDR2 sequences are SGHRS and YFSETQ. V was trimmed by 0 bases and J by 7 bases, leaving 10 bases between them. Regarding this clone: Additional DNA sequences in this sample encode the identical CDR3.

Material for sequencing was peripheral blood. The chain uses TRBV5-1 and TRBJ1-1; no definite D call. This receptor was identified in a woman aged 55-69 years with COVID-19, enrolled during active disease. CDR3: CASSLGQINEAFF. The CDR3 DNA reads TGCGCCAGCAGCTTGGGTCAGATTAATGAAGCTTTCTTT.